Listed below are T cell receptor beta chains from one sample, sequenced in a study of cytomegalovirus exposure and HLA in healthy donors. This table comes from immunoSEQ multiplex PCR, and its TCRdb copy is limited to in-frame clones, with some not included. The sample lists about 160,000 clones, roughly 76% occurring once. Sequenced material: PBMCs. Receptor source: a man between 60 and 75 years old in good health and CMV-seronegative. The CDR3 runs from the conserved cysteine through the conserved F or W. The D gene is left open where the match is weak. The size entry is marked missing in some rows and otherwise reads once, few, many or a size class.

V: TRBV30; J: TRBJ1-5; size: NA; D: NA; CDR3: CAWSVGSNQPQHF; DNA: TGTGCCTGGAGCGTTGGCAGCAATCAGCCCCAGCATTTT
V: TRBV10-2; J: TRBJ2-5; size: NA; D: TRBD2; CDR3: CASSESRLAGAGRDQYF; DNA: TGCGCCAGCAGTGAGTCCCGTCTAGCGGGGGCCGGTAGGGACCAGTACTTC
V: TRBV27; J: TRBJ2-3; size: NA; D: TRBD2; CDR3: CASSLLAGVDTQYF; DNA: TGTGCCAGCAGTCTACTAGCGGGGGTAGATACGCAGTATTTT
V: TRBV6-5; J: TRBJ1-5; size: NA; D: NA; CDR3: CASSYSGGLNQPQHF; DNA: TGTGCCAGCAGTTACTCGGGGGGGCTTAATCAGCCCCAGCATTTT
V: TRBV5-8; J: TRBJ1-2; size: NA; D: NA; CDR3: CASSFGGPYGYTF; DNA: TGTGCCAGCAGCTTCGGAGGGCCCTATGGCTACACCTTC
V: TRBV5-1; J: TRBJ1-1; size: once; D: TRBD1; CDR3: CASSAQGARNTEAFF; DNA: TGCGCCAGCAGCGCACAGGGGGCGCGGAACACTGAAGCTTTCTTT
V: TRBV4-3; J: TRBJ1-1; size: once; D: TRBD1; CDR3: CASGRQGMNTEAFF; DNA: TGCGCCAGCGGACGACAGGGGATGAACACTGAAGCTTTCTTT
V: TRBV7-2; J: TRBJ1-3; size: NA; D: TRBD1; CDR3: CASSLGQGARGNTIYF; DNA: TGTGCCAGCAGCTTAGGACAGGGGGCGCGTGGAAACACCATATATTTT
V: TRBV6-6; J: TRBJ2-4; size: NA; D: NA; CDR3: CASSPGVAKNIQYF; DNA: TGTGCCAGCAGCCCGGGGGTAGCCAAAAACATTCAGTACTTC
V: TRBV30; J: TRBJ2-7; size: NA; D: TRBD2; CDR3: CAWSPLPSGGLLDEQYF; DNA: TGTGCCTGGAGTCCCCTTCCCAGCGGGGGCCTCCTAGACGAGCAGTACTTC
V: TRBV7-2; J: TRBJ2-7; size: NA; D: TRBD1; CDR3: CASSLPGQTFYEQYF; DNA: TGTGCCAGCAGCTTACCGGGACAGACCTTCTACGAGCAGTACTTC
V: TRBV7-2; J: TRBJ2-1; size: NA; D: TRBD2; CDR3: CASSVTGTSGWNEQFF; DNA: TGTGCCAGCAGCGTTACCGGGACTAGCGGGTGGAATGAGCAGTTCTTC
V: TRBV19; J: TRBJ2-1; size: NA; D: NA; CDR3: CASVEGDEQFF; DNA: TGTGCCAGTGTAGAGGGTGATGAGCAGTTCTTC
V: TRBV19; J: TRBJ2-7; size: once; D: NA; CDR3: CASSTSDGYEQYF; DNA: TGTGCCAGTAGTACTAGTGATGGGTACGAGCAGTACTTC
V: TRBV5-1; J: TRBJ2-5; size: few; D: TRBD1; CDR3: CASSAGSTGGGGTQYF; DNA: TGCGCCAGCAGCGCCGGGTCGACAGGGGGCGGAGGGACCCAGTACTTC
V: TRBV29-1; J: TRBJ2-7; size: NA; D: TRBD2; CDR3: CSVATSGRGNEQYF; DNA: TGCAGCGTTGCAACTAGCGGGAGGGGAAACGAGCAGTACTTC